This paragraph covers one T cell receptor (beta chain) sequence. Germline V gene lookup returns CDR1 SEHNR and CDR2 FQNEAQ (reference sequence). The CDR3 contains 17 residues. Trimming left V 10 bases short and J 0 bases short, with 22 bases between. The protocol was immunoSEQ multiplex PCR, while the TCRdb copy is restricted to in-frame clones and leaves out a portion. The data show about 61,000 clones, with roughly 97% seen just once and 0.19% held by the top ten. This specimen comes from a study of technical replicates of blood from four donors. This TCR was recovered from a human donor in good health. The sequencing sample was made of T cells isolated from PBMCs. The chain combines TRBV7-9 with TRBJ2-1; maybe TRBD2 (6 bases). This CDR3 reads CATLGAGRTGSYNEQFF. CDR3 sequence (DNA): TGTGCCACCTTAGGGGCGGGACGCACGGGCTCCTACAATGAGCAGTTCTTC.